Listed below are T cell receptor beta chains from one sample, sequenced in a study of CD8 T cells in ankylosing spondylitis. In TCRdb, the 5' RACE reads were re-called with MiXCR into one record per CDR3 protein. The sample has fewer than 200,000 distinct CDR3 sequences; about 18% are singletons. The source material was blood, either unsorted or a sorted T cell fraction (not recorded which). All receptors come from a male donor aged 5-29 years with ankylosing spondylitis or in good health (not recorded which). Each CDR3 is given with its conserved first and last residue. D genes are given only for firm matches. Size is omitted from some rows. Given values are once, few, many or a class for expanded clones.

J gene: TRBJ2-2; V gene: TRBV12-3/TRBV12-4; D gene: .; clone size: many; CDR3 protein: CASTPMGTGELFF; CDR3 DNA: TGTGCCAGCACCCCAATGGGAACCGGGGAGCTGTTTTTT
J gene: TRBJ1-1; V gene: TRBV4-2; D gene: .; clone size: many; CDR3 protein: CASSQDPANTEAFF; CDR3 DNA: TGTGCCAGCAGCCAAGACCCAGCCAACACTGAAGCTTTCTTT
J gene: TRBJ2-3; V gene: TRBV7-3; D gene: .; clone size: many; CDR3 protein: CASSTTSGGDTDTQYF; CDR3 DNA: TGTGCCAGCAGCACCACCAGTGGTGGGGACACAGATACGCAGTATTTT
J gene: TRBJ2-1; V gene: TRBV20-1; D gene: TRBD2; clone size: .; CDR3 protein: CSARDSEREGEQFF; CDR3 DNA: TGCAGTGCTAGAGATAGTGAGCGGGAGGGTGAGCAGTTCTTC
J gene: TRBJ1-1; V gene: TRBV12-3/TRBV12-4; D gene: .; clone size: many; CDR3 protein: CASSFTGRNTEAFF; CDR3 DNA: TGTGCCAGCAGTTTCACAGGGAGGAACACTGAAGCTTTCTTT
J gene: TRBJ2-1; V gene: TRBV20-1; D gene: .; clone size: many; CDR3 protein: CSARDRGFTSRVTHEQFF; CDR3 DNA: TGCAGTGCTAGAGATCGGGGATTTACATCGAGGGTGACCCATGAGCAGTTCTTC
J gene: TRBJ1-1; V gene: TRBV27; D gene: TRBD1; clone size: few; CDR3 protein: CASSLRGQYEAFF; CDR3 DNA: TGTGCCAGCAGTTTACGGGGACAGTATGAAGCTTTCTTT
J gene: TRBJ1-1; V gene: TRBV5-1; D gene: .; clone size: few; CDR3 protein: CASSLDGQGAEAFF; CDR3 DNA: TGCGCCAGCAGCTTGGACGGGCAGGGCGCTGAAGCTTTCTTT
J gene: TRBJ2-3; V gene: TRBV3-1; D gene: .; clone size: many; CDR3 protein: CASSRNSAGDTQYF; CDR3 DNA: TGTGCCAGCAGCCGGAACTCGGCCGGGGATACGCAGTATTTT
J gene: TRBJ2-7; V gene: TRBV5-1; D gene: TRBD1; clone size: many; CDR3 protein: CASSLRGREQYF; CDR3 DNA: TGCGCCAGCAGCTTGAGGGGGCGCGAGCAGTACTTC
J gene: TRBJ1-1; V gene: TRBV7-9; D gene: .; clone size: once; CDR3 protein: CASSSGGTKEAFF; CDR3 DNA: TGTGCCAGCAGCTCGGGGGGGACGAAGGAAGCTTTCTTT
J gene: TRBJ2-1; V gene: TRBV20-1; D gene: .; clone size: many; CDR3 protein: CSAIGLPSYNEQFF; CDR3 DNA: TGCAGTGCCATCGGACTACCATCCTACAATGAGCAGTTCTTC
J gene: TRBJ2-1; V gene: TRBV5-1; D gene: .; clone size: .; CDR3 protein: CAGSLDVSAGNNEQFF; CDR3 DNA: TGCGCCGGCAGCTTGGATGTAAGCGCTGGCAACAATGAGCAGTTCTTC
J gene: TRBJ1-1; V gene: TRBV7-6; D gene: .; clone size: .; CDR3 protein: CASSLSTGEAFF; CDR3 DNA: TGTGCCAGCAGCTTGTCCACAGGTGAAGCTTTCTTT
J gene: TRBJ2-6; V gene: TRBV12-3/TRBV12-4; D gene: TRBD1; clone size: many; CDR3 protein: CASRAPGQGVFLSGANVLTF; CDR3 DNA: TGTGCCAGCAGAGCTCCGGGACAGGGTGTTTTTTTATCTGGGGCCAACGTCCTGACTTTC
J gene: TRBJ2-1; V gene: TRBV5-4; D gene: TRBD1; clone size: .; CDR3 protein: CASSLKQQGKDEQFF; CDR3 DNA: TGTGCCAGCAGCTTGAAGCAACAGGGGAAGGATGAGCAGTTCTTC
J gene: TRBJ1-3; V gene: TRBV5-1; D gene: .; clone size: many; CDR3 protein: CASSLDPGRSSGNTIYF; CDR3 DNA: TGCGCCAGCAGCTTGGACCCGGGACGGTCCTCTGGAAACACCATATATTTT
J gene: TRBJ2-7; V gene: TRBV4-2; D gene: TRBD2; clone size: .; CDR3 protein: CASSTPGLAGGYEQYF; CDR3 DNA: TGTGCCAGCAGCACCCCGGGACTAGCGGGAGGATACGAGCAGTACTTC
J gene: TRBJ2-5; V gene: TRBV5-1; D gene: .; clone size: many; CDR3 protein: CASSWTRDPRETQYF; CDR3 DNA: TGCGCCAGCAGCTGGACAAGGGACCCGCGGGAGACCCAGTACTTC
J gene: TRBJ2-3; V gene: TRBV4-1; D gene: TRBD2; clone size: few; CDR3 protein: CASSQDLEASGSWADTQYF; CDR3 DNA: TGCGCCAGCAGCCAAGATTTAGAGGCTAGCGGGAGTTGGGCAGATACGCAGTATTTT
J gene: TRBJ2-5; V gene: TRBV6-6; D gene: .; clone size: many; CDR3 protein: CASNHGDGRETQYF; CDR3 DNA: TGTGCCAGCAACCACGGGGATGGAAGAGAGACCCAGTACTTC
J gene: TRBJ2-1; V gene: TRBV11-2; D gene: .; clone size: many; CDR3 protein: CASSWAGSQYNEQFF; CDR3 DNA: TGTGCCAGCAGCTGGGCGGGGAGCCAATACAATGAGCAGTTCTTC
J gene: TRBJ2-3; V gene: TRBV6-2/TRBV6-3; D gene: .; clone size: many; CDR3 protein: CASSYPAGRKDTQYF; CDR3 DNA: TGTGCCAGCAGTTACCCGGCCGGTCGTAAAGATACGCAGTATTTT
J gene: TRBJ2-6; V gene: TRBV2; D gene: TRBD1; clone size: many; CDR3 protein: CASSQNPGQGVHGANVLTF; CDR3 DNA: TGTGCCAGCAGTCAAAACCCGGGACAGGGAGTACATGGGGCCAACGTCCTGACTTTC
J gene: TRBJ2-2; V gene: TRBV7-9; D gene: .; clone size: many; CDR3 protein: CASSPGTEPTGELFF; CDR3 DNA: TGTGCCAGCAGCCCCGGGACTGAACCCACCGGGGAGCTGTTTTTT
J gene: TRBJ2-5; V gene: TRBV29-1; D gene: .; clone size: many; CDR3 protein: CSVRSGGGQETQYF; CDR3 DNA: TGCAGCGTTCGTTCCGGCGGCGGACAAGAGACCCAGTACTTC
J gene: TRBJ2-2; V gene: TRBV29-1; D gene: TRBD2; clone size: .; CDR3 protein: CSVVGGRAELFF; CDR3 DNA: TGCAGCGTTGTCGGCGGGAGAGCGGAGCTGTTTTTT
J gene: TRBJ1-4; V gene: TRBV5-1; D gene: TRBD1; clone size: many; CDR3 protein: CASSFQGAGEKLFF; CDR3 DNA: TGCGCCAGCAGCTTTCAGGGGGCGGGTGAAAAACTGTTTTTT
J gene: TRBJ1-5; V gene: TRBV12-3/TRBV12-4; D gene: TRBD1; clone size: many; CDR3 protein: CASKKGQGGQPQHF; CDR3 DNA: TGTGCCAGCAAGAAGGGACAGGGCGGTCAGCCCCAGCATTTT
J gene: TRBJ2-6; V gene: TRBV2; D gene: .; clone size: many; CDR3 protein: CALARGAAGANVLTF; CDR3 DNA: TGTGCCTTAGCACGGGGGGCCGCTGGGGCCAACGTCCTGACTTTC
J gene: TRBJ2-3; V gene: TRBV20-1; D gene: TRBD2; clone size: many; CDR3 protein: CSALAGERTDTQYF; CDR3 DNA: TGCAGTGCACTAGCGGGAGAACGAACAGATACGCAGTATTTT
J gene: TRBJ2-7; V gene: TRBV27; D gene: .; clone size: .; CDR3 protein: CASSQPGHYEQYF; CDR3 DNA: TGTGCCAGCAGTCAACCGGGACATTACGAGCAGTACTTC
J gene: TRBJ2-3; V gene: TRBV4-2; D gene: .; clone size: many; CDR3 protein: CASSQDPARTDTQYF; CDR3 DNA: TGTGCCAGCAGCCAAGATCCAGCGCGCACAGATACGCAGTATTTT
J gene: TRBJ1-2; V gene: TRBV21-1; D gene: .; clone size: many; CDR3 protein: CATEAAENYGYTF; CDR3 DNA: TGTGCCACCGAGGCCGCGGAGAACTATGGCTACACCTTC
J gene: TRBJ1-1; V gene: TRBV6-2/TRBV6-3; D gene: .; clone size: many; CDR3 protein: CASSSKAFF; CDR3 DNA: TGTGCCAGCAGTTCGAAAGCTTTCTTT
J gene: TRBJ2-2; V gene: TRBV20-1; D gene: .; clone size: many; CDR3 protein: CSARMEKGAGELFF; CDR3 DNA: TGCAGTGCTAGGATGGAGAAAGGGGCCGGGGAGCTGTTTTTT
J gene: TRBJ1-5; V gene: TRBV6-2/TRBV6-3; D gene: TRBD1; clone size: .; CDR3 protein: CASFIPGQGANSNQPQHF; CDR3 DNA: TGTGCCAGCTTTATTCCGGGACAGGGCGCCAATAGCAATCAGCCCCAGCATTTT
J gene: TRBJ1-5; V gene: TRBV29-1; D gene: TRBD1; clone size: once; CDR3 protein: CSVENRTGRNQPQHF; CDR3 DNA: TGCAGCGTTGAAAATAGGACAGGTCGCAATCAGCCCCAGCATTTT
J gene: TRBJ2-4; V gene: TRBV29-1; D gene: TRBD2; clone size: many; CDR3 protein: CSAPGGGAKNIQYF; CDR3 DNA: TGCAGCGCGCCCGGGGGAGGGGCCAAAAACATTCAGTACTTC
J gene: TRBJ2-3; V gene: TRBV5-4; D gene: .; clone size: many; CDR3 protein: CASSLARTDTQYF; CDR3 DNA: TGTGCCAGCAGCTTAGCGCGAACAGATACGCAGTATTTT
J gene: TRBJ2-5; V gene: TRBV7-8; D gene: .; clone size: many; CDR3 protein: CASSPSGPPRETQYF; CDR3 DNA: TGTGCCAGCAGCCCCTCAGGACCCCCGAGGGAGACCCAGTACTTC
J gene: TRBJ2-1; V gene: TRBV7-6; D gene: .; clone size: .; CDR3 protein: CASSLAAQANHEQFF; CDR3 DNA: TGTGCCAGCAGCTTAGCGGCCCAGGCCAACCATGAGCAGTTCTTC
J gene: TRBJ2-1; V gene: TRBV2; D gene: .; clone size: .; CDR3 protein: CANTRDTSYNEQFF; CDR3 DNA: TGTGCCAATACCCGGGACACGTCATACAATGAGCAGTTCTTC
J gene: TRBJ2-1; V gene: TRBV29-1; D gene: .; clone size: many; CDR3 protein: CSARRVSSYNEQFF; CDR3 DNA: TGCAGCGCCCGCAGGGTTAGCTCCTACAATGAGCAGTTCTTC
J gene: TRBJ1-1; V gene: TRBV3-1; D gene: TRBD1; clone size: .; CDR3 protein: CASSQYRGTEAFF; CDR3 DNA: TGTGCCAGCAGCCAGTACAGGGGCACTGAAGCTTTCTTT
J gene: TRBJ2-3; V gene: TRBV7-8; D gene: .; clone size: .; CDR3 protein: CASGGRTTDTQYF; CDR3 DNA: TGTGCCAGCGGGGGACGCACCACAGATACGCAGTATTTT
J gene: TRBJ2-7; V gene: TRBV6-2/TRBV6-3; D gene: TRBD2; clone size: many; CDR3 protein: CASSQNSGTSGNF; CDR3 DNA: TGTGCCAGCAGTCAAAACTCCGGGACTAGCGGGAACTTC
J gene: TRBJ2-5; V gene: TRBV7-2; D gene: .; clone size: .; CDR3 protein: CASSLDPGETQYF; CDR3 DNA: TGTGCCAGCAGCTTGGATCCGGGAGAGACCCAGTACTTC
J gene: TRBJ1-2; V gene: TRBV7-2; D gene: .; clone size: many; CDR3 protein: CASSPDRNYGYTF; CDR3 DNA: TGTGCCAGCAGCCCAGACAGAAACTATGGCTACACCTTC
J gene: TRBJ2-1; V gene: TRBV25-1; D gene: .; clone size: few; CDR3 protein: CASSEYGGGSVQFF; CDR3 DNA: TGTGCCAGCAGTGAATACGGTGGTGGGAGTGTTCAGTTCTTC
J gene: TRBJ1-5; V gene: TRBV6-2/TRBV6-3; D gene: TRBD1; clone size: many; CDR3 protein: CASSYRGPGQPQHF; CDR3 DNA: TGTGCCAGCAGTTACAGGGGGCCGGGTCAGCCCCAGCATTTT
J gene: TRBJ1-1; V gene: TRBV7-2; D gene: TRBD1; clone size: many; CDR3 protein: CASSIQGAVNTEAFF; CDR3 DNA: TGTGCCAGCAGCATACAGGGGGCTGTGAACACTGAAGCTTTCTTT
J gene: TRBJ1-5; V gene: TRBV5-8; D gene: .; clone size: many; CDR3 protein: CASSLGSYSNQPQHF; CDR3 DNA: TGTGCCAGCAGCTTGGGCAGTTATAGCAATCAGCCCCAGCATTTT
J gene: TRBJ2-3; V gene: TRBV7-2; D gene: TRBD1; clone size: many; CDR3 protein: CASSLGQAVADTQYF; CDR3 DNA: TGTGCCAGCAGCTTGGGACAGGCGGTCGCAGATACGCAGTATTTT
J gene: TRBJ2-2; V gene: TRBV12-3/TRBV12-4; D gene: .; clone size: many; CDR3 protein: CASSFGGHTGELFF; CDR3 DNA: TGTGCCAGCAGTTTCGGCGGACACACCGGGGAGCTGTTTTTT
J gene: TRBJ2-5; V gene: TRBV6-1; D gene: TRBD1; clone size: .; CDR3 protein: CASSRDRGAETQYF; CDR3 DNA: TGTGCCAGCAGCCGGGACAGGGGGGCAGAGACCCAGTACTTC
J gene: TRBJ2-1; V gene: TRBV3-1; D gene: .; clone size: many; CDR3 protein: CASSQAGPSYNEQFF; CDR3 DNA: TGTGCCAGCAGCCAAGCGGGGCCCTCCTACAATGAGCAGTTCTTC